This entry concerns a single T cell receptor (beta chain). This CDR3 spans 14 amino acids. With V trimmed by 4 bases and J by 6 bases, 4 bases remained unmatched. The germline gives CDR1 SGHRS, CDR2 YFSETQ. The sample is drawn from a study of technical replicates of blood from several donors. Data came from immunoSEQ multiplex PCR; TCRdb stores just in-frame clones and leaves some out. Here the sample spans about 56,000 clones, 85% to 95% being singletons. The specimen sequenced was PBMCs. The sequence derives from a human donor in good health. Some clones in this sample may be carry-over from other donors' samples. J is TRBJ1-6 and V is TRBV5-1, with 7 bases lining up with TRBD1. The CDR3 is CASSIQGTNSPLHF. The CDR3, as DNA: TGCGCCAGCAGCATACAGGGGACTAATTCACCCCTCCACTTT.